Following are 15 T cell receptor beta chains from one sample sequenced in a study of blood T cell repertoires in COVID-19. Using immunoSEQ multiplex PCR, the repertoire was profiled, and TCRdb retains in-frame clones only, with some absent. The data contain 270,000 or so clones, around 90% of them singletons. The specimen sequenced was peripheral blood. All receptors derive from a woman aged 55-69 years with COVID-19, enrolled during active disease.

This chain joins TRBV7-9 and TRBJ1-1, with a weak D call TRBD1 (5 bases). In germline, CDR1 is SEHNR, CDR2 FQNEAQ (reference sequence). The CDR3 extends over 14 amino acids. The V end lost 5 bases, the J end lost 3 bases, and 13 bases lay between the germline ends. CDR3 in amino acids: CASSQPWGDTEAFF. The CDR3 bases are TGTGCCAGCAGCCAGCCTTGGGGGGACACTGAAGCTTTCTTT.

The V and J genes are TRBV21-1 and TRBJ1-2; the table's D gene call, TRBD1, was not cross checked with the DNA. TRBV21-1 is flagged as a pseudogene. The CDR3 sequence is 22 residues long. The CDR3 DNA sequence: TGTGCCAGCAGCCCCACGAACGGGGACAGTTTCACCTGCTTAATCTCTAACTATGGCTACACCTTC. Residues: CASSPTNGDSFTCLISNYGYTF.

This clone was detected once. The chain uses TRBV5-4 and TRBJ2-5; D might be TRBD2 (6 bases). The CDR3 loop spans 14 amino acids. V dropped 7 bases and J dropped 5 bases, with 18 bases sitting between them. Germline-derived CDR1 and CDR2 are SGHNT and YYREEE (reference sequence). CDR3 bases: TGTGCCAGCCTGACCTGGGGACTGCCGGAGACCCAGTACTTC. Its protein is CASLTWGLPETQYF. Combining the CDR3 with reference TRBV5-4 and TRBJ2-5 gives the whole variable domain ETGVTQSPTHLIKTRGQQVTLRCSSQSGHNTVSWYQQALGQGPQFIFQYYREEENGRGNFPPRFSGLQFPNYSSELNVNALELDDSALYLCASLTWGLPETQYFGPGTRLLVL.

The gene calls are TRBV15 and TRBJ1-2; perhaps TRBD1 as D (6 bases). The V end was cut by 0 bases, the J end by 7 bases, with 18 bases between. Germline assignment: CDR1 LNHNV and CDR2 YYDKDF (reference sequence). The CDR3 consists of 16 residues. CDR3 coding DNA: TGTGCCACCAGCAGAGATCGATCAGGAACAGGGAGTGGCTACACCTTC. It encodes CATSRDRSGTGSGYTF.

J is TRBJ1-3 and V is TRBV2; 9 bases match TRBD1. V shed 10 bases, J shed 0 bases, and the junction held 10 bases outside the gene matches. This CDR3 has 16 residues. The germline gives CDR1 SNHLY, CDR2 FYNNEI. The DNA of the CDR3 is TGTGCCACCAATCGCGGACAGGGGAGCTCTGGAAACACCATATATTTT. This gives the protein CATNRGQGSSGNTIYF.

V usage is TRBV6-5 and J usage is TRBJ2-4; 11 bases map to TRBD2. The germline gives CDR1 MNHEY, CDR2 SVGAGI. CDR3 length: 16 amino acids. Losses at the gene ends were 0 bases for V and 13 bases for J; bases not matched to a gene: 11. In DNA, the CDR3 is TGTGCCAGCAGTTACTCCCAACCCTCTAGCGGGGGGTTCCAGTACTTC. This gives the protein CASSYSQPSSGGFQYF.

This chain links TRBV29-1 with TRBJ2-2, with D perhaps matching TRBD2 (6 bases). Germline V CDR1 and CDR2: SQVTM, ANQGSEA. Trimming took 4 bases from V and 3 from J, leaving 18 bases between them. The CDR3 runs 16 residues. CDR3 in amino acids: CSVVSPGRGDTGELFF. For the CDR3, the DNA is TGCAGCGTTGTCAGCCCCGGGCGGGGTGACACCGGGGAGCTGTTTTTT.

This chain links TRBV7-8 with TRBJ2-2; D gene uncertain. This CDR3 contains 14 residues. V shed 2 bases and J shed 1 base, with 5 bases lying between them. The V gene's germline CDR1 is SGHVS and CDR2 FQNEAQ. CDR3 DNA sequence: TGTGCCAGCAGCTTAAGTAGGAACACCGGGGAGCTGTTTTTT. Translation: CASSLSRNTGELFF.

V and J are TRBV7-3 and TRBJ1-1; TRBD1 is a possible D gene (6 bases). The germline gives CDR1 SGHTA, CDR2 FQGTGA. The length of the CDR3 is 14 residues. Trimming removed 5 bases from V and 6 bases from J, with 16 bases in between. The CDR3 DNA reads as TGTGCCAGCAGCCAGGGGTCAAGTATGGCTGAAGCTTTCTTT. Its protein is CASSQGSSMAEAFF.

The chain combines TRBV6-5 with TRBJ1-2, with D unclear. V lost 6 bases to trimming and J lost 4 bases, with 15 bases between them. Germline CDR1 MNHEY, CDR2 SVGAGI. The CDR3 is made up of 14 amino acids. The CDR3 loop is CASSRGREGYGYTF. The CDR3 DNA is TGTGCCAGCAGCCGCGGTCGGGAAGGCTATGGCTACACCTTC.

The count of this clone is one. The chain is built from TRBV9 and TRBJ2-3; TRBD1 agrees at 8 bases. Germline values: CDR1 SGDLS, CDR2 YYNGEE. The CDR3 contains 14 residues. The junction had 3 bases not matched to a gene; V was cut back by 0 bases and J by 6 bases. The CDR3 DNA reads as TGTGCCAGCAGCGTAGCGGGACAGGTCGATACGCAGTATTTT. Translation gives CASSVAGQVDTQYF.

The CDR3 region is CASSQDLTGLATEAFF. CDR3 coding DNA: TGCGCCAGCAGCCAAGATCTGACAGGATTGGCCACTGAAGCTTTCTTT. The chain links TRBV4-3 to TRBJ1-1; tentative D call: TRBD1 (6 bases). Trimming pared 0 bases from V and 4 bases from J, leaving 15 bases between. This CDR3 contains 16 residues. The germline V gene has CDR1 LGHNA and CDR2 YSLEER.

The V gene is TRBV2, the J gene TRBJ1-1; D may be TRBD1 (5 bases). The CDR3 runs to 14 residues. Germline CDR1 and CDR2: SNHLY and FYNNEI. With 2 bases removed from V and 10 bases from J, the gap between germline ends came to 17 bases. CDR3 sequence reads: CASSERRGLDGAFF. The CDR3 DNA follows: TGTGCCAGCAGTGAACGTAGGGGTTTGGATGGAGCTTTCTTT.

This clone appeared a single time. V gene TRBV29-1 combines with J gene TRBJ1-1; D gene ambiguous. Germline lookup yields CDR1 SQVTM and CDR2 ANQGSEA. Trimming removed 3 bases from V and 4 bases from J, with 12 bases in between. This CDR3 has 13 residues. CDR3: CSVEYGLGTEAFF. The CDR3 DNA reads TGCAGCGTTGAGTACGGGTTGGGCACTGAAGCTTTCTTT.

The chain is built from TRBV19 and TRBJ1-5, with a weak D call TRBD1 (5 bases). Trimming pared 1 base from V and 3 bases from J, leaving 10 bases between. The CDR3 is made up of 15 amino acids. Germline V CDR1 and CDR2: LNHDA, SQIVND (reference sequence). As DNA, the CDR3 is TGTGCCAGTAGTATAGGGACAAATGACAATCAGCCCCAGCATTTT. Translated: CASSIGTNDNQPQHF.